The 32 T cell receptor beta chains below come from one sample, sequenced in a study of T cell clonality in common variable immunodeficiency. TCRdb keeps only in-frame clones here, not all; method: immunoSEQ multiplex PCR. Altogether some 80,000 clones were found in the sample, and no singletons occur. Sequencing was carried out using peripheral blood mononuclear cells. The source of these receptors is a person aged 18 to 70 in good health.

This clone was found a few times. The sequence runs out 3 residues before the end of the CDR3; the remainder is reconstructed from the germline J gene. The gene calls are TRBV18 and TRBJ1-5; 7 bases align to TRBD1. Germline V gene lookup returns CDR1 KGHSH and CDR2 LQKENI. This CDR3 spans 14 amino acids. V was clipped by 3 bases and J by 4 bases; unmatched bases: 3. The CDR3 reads CASSPPTGNQPQHF. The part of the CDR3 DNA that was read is TGTGCCAGCTCACCCCCGACAGGGAATCAGCCC.

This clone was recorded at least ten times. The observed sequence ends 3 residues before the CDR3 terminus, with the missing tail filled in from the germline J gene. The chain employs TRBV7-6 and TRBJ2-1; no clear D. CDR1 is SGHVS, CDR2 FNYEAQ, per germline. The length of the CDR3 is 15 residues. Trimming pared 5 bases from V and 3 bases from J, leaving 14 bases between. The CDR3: CASSPSDWSYNEQFF. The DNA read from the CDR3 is TGTGCCAGCAGCCCCTCTGACTGGAGCTACAATGAG.

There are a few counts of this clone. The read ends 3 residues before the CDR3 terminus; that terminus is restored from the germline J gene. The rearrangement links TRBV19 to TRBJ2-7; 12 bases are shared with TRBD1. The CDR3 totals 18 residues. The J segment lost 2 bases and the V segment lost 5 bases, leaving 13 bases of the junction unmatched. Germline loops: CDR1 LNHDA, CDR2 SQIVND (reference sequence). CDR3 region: CASSGTVAGTGGTYEQYF. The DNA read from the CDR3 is TGTGCCAGTAGTGGGACTGTAGCGGGGACAGGGGGCACCTACGAG.

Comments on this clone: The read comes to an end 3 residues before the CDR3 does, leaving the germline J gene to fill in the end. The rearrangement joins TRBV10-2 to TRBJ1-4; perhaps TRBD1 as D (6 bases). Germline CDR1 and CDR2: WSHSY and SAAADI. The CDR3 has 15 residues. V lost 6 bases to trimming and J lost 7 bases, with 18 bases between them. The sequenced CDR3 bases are TGCGCCAGCAGAAGATCGACGCTGGGGGCTGAAAAA. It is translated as CASRRSTLGAEK. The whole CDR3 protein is CASRRSTLGAEKLFF.

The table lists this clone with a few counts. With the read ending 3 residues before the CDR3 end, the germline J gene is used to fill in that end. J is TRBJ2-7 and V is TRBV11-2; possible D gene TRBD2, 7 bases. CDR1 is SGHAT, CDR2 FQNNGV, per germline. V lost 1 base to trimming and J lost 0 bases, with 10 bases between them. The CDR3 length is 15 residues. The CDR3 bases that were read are TGTGCCAGCAGCTTAGGCGGGGGCGTCTCCTACGAG. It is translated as CASSLGGGVSYE. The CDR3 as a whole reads CASSLGGGVSYEQYF.

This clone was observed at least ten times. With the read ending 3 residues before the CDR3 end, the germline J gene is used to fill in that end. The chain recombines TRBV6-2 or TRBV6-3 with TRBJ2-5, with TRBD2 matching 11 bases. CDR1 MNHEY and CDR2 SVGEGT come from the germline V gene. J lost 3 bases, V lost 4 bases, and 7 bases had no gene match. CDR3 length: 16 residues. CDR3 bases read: TGTGCCAGCAGTTGGAGACTAGCGGGGACTGAAGAGACC. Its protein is CASSWRLAGTEET. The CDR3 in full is CASSWRLAGTEETQYF.

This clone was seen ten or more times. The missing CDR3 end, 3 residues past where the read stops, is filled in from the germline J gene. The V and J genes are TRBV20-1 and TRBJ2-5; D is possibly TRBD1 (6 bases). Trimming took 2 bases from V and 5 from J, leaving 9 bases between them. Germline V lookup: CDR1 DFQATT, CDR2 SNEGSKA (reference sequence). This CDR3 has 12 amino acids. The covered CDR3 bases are TGCAGTGCTAGATTCCAGGGGGAGACC. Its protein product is CSARFQGET. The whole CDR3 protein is CSARFQGETQYF.

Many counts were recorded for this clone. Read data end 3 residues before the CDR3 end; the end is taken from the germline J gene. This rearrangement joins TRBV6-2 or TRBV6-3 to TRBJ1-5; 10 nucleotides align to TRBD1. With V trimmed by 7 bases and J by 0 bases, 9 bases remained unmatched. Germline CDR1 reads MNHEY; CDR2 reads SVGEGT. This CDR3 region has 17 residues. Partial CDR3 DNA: TGTGCCAGCACTGCGGGACAGGGGCTCTATAGCAATCAGCCC. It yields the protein CASTAGQGLYSNQP. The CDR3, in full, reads CASTAGQGLYSNQPQHF.

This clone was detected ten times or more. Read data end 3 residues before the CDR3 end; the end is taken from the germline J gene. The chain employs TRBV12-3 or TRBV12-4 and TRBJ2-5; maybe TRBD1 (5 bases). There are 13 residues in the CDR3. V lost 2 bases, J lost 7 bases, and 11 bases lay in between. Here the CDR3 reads CASSLKGSGTQYF. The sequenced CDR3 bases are TGTGCCAGCAGTTTAAAGGGGTCGGGGACC.

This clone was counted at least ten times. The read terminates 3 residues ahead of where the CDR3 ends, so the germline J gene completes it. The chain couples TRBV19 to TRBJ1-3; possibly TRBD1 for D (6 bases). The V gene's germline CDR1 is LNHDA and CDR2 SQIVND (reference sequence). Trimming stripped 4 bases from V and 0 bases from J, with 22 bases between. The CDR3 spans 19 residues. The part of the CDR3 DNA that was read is TGTGCCAGTAGTAGGACTCGACTGGACAGAGTCAACTCTGGAAACACC. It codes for CASSRTRLDRVNSGNT. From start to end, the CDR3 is CASSRTRLDRVNSGNTIYF.

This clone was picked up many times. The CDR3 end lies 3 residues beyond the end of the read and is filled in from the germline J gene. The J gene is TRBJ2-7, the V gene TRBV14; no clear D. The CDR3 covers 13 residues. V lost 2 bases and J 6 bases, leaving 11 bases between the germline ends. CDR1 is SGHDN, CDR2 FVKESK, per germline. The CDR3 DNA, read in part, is TGTGCCAGCAGCCAATTGATCTCAGTCGAG. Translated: CASSQLISVE. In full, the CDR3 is CASSQLISVEQYF.

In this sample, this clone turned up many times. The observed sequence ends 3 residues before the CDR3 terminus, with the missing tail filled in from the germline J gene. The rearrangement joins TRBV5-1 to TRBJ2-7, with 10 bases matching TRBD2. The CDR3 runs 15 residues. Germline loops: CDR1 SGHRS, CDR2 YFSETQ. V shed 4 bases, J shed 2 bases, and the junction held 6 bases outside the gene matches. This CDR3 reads CASSPRAGGPYEQYF. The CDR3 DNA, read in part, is TGCGCCAGCAGCCCCAGAGCGGGGGGGCCCTACGAG.

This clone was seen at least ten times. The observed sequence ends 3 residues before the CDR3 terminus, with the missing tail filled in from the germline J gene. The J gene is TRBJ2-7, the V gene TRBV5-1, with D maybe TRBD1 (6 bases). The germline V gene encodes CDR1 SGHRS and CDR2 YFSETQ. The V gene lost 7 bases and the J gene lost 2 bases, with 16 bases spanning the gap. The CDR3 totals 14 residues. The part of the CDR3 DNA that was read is TGCGCCAGCGGGGTGAATACAGGGCCCTACGAG. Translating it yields CASGVNTGPYE. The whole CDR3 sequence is CASGVNTGPYEQYF. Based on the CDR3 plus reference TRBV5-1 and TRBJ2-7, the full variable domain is KAGVTQTPRYLIKTRGQQVTLSCSPISGHRSVSWYQQTPGQGLQFLFEYFSETQRNKGNFPGRFSGRQFSNSRSEMNVSTLELGDSALYLCASGVNTGPYEQYFGPGTRLTVT.

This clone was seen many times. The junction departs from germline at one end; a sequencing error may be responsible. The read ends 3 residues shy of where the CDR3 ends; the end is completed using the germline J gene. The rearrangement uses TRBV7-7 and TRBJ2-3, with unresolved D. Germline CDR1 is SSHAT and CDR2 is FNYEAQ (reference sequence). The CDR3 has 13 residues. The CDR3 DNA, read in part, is TGTGCTAGCAGCCCCGCGCGTAGAGATACG. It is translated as CASSPARRDT. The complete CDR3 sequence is CASSPARRDTQYF.

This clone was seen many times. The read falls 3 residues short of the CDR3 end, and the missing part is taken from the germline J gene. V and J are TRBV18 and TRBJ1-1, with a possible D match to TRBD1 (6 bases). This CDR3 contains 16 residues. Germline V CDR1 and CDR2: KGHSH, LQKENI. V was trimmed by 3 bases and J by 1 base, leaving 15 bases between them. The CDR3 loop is CASSPGAGLQNTEAFF. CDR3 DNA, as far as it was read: TGTGCCAGCTCACCGGGGGCAGGGCTCCAGAACACTGAA.

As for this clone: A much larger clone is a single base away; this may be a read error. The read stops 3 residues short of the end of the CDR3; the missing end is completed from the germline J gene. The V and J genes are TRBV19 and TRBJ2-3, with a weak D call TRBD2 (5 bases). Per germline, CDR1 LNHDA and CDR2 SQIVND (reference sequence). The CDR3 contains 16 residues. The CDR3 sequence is CASGMRGAASTDTQYF. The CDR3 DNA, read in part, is TGTGCCAGTGGTATGCGCGGAGCGGCGAGCACAGATACG.

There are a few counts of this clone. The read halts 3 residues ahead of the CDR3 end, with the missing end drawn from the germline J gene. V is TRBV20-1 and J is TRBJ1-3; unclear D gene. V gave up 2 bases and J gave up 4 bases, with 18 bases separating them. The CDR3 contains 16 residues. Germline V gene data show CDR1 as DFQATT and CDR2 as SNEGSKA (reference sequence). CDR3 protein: CSARRNMSGRGNTIYF. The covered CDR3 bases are TGCAGTGCTAGAAGAAATATGAGCGGTAGGGGAAACACC.

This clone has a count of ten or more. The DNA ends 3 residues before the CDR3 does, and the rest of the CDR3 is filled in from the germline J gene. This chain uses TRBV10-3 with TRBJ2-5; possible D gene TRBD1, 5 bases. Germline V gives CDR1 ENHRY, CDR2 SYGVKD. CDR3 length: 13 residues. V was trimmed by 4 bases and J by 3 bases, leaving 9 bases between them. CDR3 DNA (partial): TGTGCCATCAGTGCCGGCAGGGAAGAGACC. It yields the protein CAISAGREET. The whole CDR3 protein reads CAISAGREETQYF.

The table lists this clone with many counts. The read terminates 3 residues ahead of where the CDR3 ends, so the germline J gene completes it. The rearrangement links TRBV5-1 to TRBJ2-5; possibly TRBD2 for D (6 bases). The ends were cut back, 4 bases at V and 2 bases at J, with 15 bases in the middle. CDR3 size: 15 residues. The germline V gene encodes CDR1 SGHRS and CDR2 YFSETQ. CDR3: CASSPSPTRQETQYF. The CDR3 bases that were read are TGCGCCAGCAGCCCTTCCCCGACTAGGCAAGAGACC.

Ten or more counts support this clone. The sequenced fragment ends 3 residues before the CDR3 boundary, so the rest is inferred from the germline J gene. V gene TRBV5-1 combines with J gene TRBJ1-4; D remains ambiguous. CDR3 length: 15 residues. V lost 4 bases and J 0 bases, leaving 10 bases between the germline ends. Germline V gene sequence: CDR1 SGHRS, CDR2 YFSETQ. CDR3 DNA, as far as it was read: TGCGCCAGCAGCCAAACAGAGACAACTAATGAAAAA. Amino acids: CASSQTETTNEK. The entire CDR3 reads CASSQTETTNEKLFF.

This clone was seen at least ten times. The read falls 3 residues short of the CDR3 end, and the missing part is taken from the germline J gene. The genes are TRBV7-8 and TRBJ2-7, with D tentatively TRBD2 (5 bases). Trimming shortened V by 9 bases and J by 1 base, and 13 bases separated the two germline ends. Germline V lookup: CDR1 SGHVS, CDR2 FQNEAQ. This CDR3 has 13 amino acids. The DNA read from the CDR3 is TGTGCCAGTGGACCTCGGGGTTCCTACGAG. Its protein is CASGPRGSYE. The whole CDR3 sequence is CASGPRGSYEQYF.

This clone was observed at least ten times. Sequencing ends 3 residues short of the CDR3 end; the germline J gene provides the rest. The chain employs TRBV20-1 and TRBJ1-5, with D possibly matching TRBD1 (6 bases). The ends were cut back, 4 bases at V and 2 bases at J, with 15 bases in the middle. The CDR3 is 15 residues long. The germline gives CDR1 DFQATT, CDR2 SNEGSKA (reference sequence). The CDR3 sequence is CSAKAGTRRNQPQHF. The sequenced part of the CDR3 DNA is TGCAGTGCTAAAGCCGGGACACGGCGCAATCAGCCC.

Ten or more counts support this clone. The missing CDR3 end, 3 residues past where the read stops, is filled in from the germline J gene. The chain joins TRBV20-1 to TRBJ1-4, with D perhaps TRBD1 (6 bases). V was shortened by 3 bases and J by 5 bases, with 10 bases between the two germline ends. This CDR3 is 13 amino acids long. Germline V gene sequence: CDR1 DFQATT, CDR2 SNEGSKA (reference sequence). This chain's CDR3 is CSASKQGNEKLFF. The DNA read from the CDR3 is TGCAGTGCTAGCAAACAGGGAAATGAAAAA.

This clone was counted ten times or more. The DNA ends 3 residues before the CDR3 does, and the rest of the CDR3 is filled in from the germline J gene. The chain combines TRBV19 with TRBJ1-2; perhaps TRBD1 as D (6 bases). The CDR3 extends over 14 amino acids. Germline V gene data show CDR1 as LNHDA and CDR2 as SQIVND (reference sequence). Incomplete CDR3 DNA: TGTGCCAGTAGTATAGATGGGGGCTCTGTCGGC. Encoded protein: CASSIDGGSVG. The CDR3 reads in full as CASSIDGGSVGYTF.

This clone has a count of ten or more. CDR3 residues: CASSTGQGQETQYF. The part of the CDR3 DNA that was read is TGTGCCAGTAGTACCGGACAGGGCCAAGAGACC. The rearrangement links TRBV19 to TRBJ2-5; 8 bases line up with TRBD1. The CDR3 end lies 3 residues beyond the end of the read and is filled in from the germline J gene. The J segment lost 1 base and the V segment lost 4 bases, leaving 2 bases of the junction unmatched. The CDR3 extends over 14 amino acids. Germline values: CDR1 LNHDA, CDR2 SQIVND (reference sequence).

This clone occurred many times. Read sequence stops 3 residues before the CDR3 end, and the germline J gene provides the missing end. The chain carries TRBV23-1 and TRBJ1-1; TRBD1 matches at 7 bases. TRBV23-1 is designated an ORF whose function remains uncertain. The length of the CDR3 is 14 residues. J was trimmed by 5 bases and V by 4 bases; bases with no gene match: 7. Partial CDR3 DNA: TGCGCCAGCAGTCTCCGACAGGGACTGACTGAA. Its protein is CASSLRQGLTE. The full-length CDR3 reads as CASSLRQGLTEAFF.

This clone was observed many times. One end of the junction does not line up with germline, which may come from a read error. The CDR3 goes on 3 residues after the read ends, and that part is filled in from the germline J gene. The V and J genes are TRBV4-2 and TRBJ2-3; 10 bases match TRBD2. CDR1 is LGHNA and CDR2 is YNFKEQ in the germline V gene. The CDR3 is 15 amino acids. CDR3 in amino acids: CASSQGLAGTDTQYF. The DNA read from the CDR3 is TGCGCCAGCAGCCAAGGACTAGCGGGCACAGATACG.

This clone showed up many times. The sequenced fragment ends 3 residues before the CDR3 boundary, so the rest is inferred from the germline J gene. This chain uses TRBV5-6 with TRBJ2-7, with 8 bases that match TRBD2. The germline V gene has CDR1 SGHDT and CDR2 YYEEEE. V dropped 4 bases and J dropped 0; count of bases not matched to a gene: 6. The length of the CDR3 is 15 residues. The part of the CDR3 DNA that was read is TGTGCCAGCAGCGAGACTAGCGACTACTCCTACGAG. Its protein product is CASSETSDYSYE. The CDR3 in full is CASSETSDYSYEQYF.

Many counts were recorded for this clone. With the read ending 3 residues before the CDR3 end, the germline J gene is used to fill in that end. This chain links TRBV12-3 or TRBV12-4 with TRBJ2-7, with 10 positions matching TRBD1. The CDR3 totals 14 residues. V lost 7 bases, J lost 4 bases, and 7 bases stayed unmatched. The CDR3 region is CASTLSGQGYEQYF. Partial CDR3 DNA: TGTGCCAGCACCCTATCGGGACAGGGGTACGAG.

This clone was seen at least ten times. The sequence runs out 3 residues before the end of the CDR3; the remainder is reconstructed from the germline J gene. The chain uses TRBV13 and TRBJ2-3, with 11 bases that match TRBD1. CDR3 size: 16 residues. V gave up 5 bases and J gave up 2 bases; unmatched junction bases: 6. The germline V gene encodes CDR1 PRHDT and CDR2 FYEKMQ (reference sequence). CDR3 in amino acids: CASSARTGGPTDTQYF. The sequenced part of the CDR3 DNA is TGTGCCAGCAGCGCAAGGACAGGGGGCCCCACAGATACG. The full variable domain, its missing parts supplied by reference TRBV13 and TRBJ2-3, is AAGVIQSPRHLIKEKRETATLKCYPIPRHDTVYWYQQGPGQDPQFLISFYEKMQSDKGSIPDRFSAQQFSDYHSELNMSSLELGDSALYFCASSARTGGPTDTQYFGPGTRLTVL.

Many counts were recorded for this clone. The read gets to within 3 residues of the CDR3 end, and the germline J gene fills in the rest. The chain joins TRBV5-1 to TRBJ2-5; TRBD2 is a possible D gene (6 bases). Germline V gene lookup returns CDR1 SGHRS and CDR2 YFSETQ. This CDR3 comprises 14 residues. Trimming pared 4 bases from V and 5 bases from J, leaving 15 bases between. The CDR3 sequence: CASSTPSGPETQYF. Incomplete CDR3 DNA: TGCGCCAGCAGCACCCCAAGCGGGCCGGAGACC.

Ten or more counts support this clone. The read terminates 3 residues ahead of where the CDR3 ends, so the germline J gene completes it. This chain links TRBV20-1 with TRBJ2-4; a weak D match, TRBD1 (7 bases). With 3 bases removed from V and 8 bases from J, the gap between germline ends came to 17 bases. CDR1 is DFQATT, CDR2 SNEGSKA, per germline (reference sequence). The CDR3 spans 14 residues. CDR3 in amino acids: CSARPRRGRDIQYF. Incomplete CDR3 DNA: TGCAGTGCTAGGCCCCGGAGGGGGCGCGACATT.